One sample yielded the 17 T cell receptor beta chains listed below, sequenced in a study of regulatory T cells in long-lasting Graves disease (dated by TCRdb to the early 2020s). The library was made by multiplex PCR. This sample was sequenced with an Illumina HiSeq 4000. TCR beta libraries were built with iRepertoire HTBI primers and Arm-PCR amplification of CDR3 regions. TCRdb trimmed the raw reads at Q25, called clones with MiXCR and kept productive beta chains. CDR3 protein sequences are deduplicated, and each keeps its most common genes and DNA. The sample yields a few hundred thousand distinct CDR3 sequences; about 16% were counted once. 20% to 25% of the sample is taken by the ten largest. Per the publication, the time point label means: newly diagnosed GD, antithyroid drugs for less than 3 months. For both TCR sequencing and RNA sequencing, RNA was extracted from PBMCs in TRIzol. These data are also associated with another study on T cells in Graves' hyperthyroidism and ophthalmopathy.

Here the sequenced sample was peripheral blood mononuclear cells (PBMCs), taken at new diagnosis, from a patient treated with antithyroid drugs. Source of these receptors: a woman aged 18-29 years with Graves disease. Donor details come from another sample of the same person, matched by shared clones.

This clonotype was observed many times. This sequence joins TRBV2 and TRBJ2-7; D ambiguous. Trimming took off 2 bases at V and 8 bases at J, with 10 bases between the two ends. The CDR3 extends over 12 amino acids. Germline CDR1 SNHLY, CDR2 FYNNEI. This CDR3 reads CASSEQNYQQYF. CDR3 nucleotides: TGTGCCAGCAGTGAACAGAATTACCAGCAGTACTTC.

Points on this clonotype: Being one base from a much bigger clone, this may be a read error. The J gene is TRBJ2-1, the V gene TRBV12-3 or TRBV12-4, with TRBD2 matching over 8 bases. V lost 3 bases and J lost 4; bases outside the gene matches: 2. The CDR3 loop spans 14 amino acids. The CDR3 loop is CASSLRGDYNEQFF. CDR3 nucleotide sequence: TGTGCCAGCAGTTTGCGGGGGGATTACAATGAGCAGTTCTTC.

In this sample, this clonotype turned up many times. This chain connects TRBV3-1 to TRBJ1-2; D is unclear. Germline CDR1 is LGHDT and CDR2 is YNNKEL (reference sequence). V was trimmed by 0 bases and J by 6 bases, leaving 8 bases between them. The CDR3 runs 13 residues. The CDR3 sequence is CASSQDRRDGYTF. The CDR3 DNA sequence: TGTGCCAGCAGCCAAGACAGGCGAGATGGCTACACCTTC.

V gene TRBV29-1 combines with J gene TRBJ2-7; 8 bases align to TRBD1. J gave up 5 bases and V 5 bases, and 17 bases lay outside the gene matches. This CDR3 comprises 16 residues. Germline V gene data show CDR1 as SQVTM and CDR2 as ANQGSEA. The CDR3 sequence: CSVKLTDRGGLDEQYF. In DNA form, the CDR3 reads TGCAGCGTTAAACTTACCGACAGGGGCGGCCTGGACGAGCAGTACTTC.

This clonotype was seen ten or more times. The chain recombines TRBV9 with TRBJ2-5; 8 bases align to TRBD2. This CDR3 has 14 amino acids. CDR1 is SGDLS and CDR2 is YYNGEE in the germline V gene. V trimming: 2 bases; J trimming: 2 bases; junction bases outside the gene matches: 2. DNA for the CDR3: TGTGCCAGCAGCGTTCCGGGAGGGCAAGAGACCCAGTACTTC. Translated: CASSVPGGQETQYF.

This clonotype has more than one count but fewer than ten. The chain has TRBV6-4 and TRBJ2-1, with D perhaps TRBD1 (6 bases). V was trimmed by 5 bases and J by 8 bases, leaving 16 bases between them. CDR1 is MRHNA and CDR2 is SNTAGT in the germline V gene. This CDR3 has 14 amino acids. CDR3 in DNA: TGTGCCAGCAGTCTCGGCCAGGGGAACGATGAGCAGTTCTTC. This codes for CASSLGQGNDEQFF.

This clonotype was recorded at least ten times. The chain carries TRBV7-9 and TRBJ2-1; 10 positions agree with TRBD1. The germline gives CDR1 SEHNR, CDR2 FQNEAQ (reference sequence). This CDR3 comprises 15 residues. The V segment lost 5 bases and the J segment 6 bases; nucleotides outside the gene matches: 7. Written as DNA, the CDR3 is TGTGCCAGCAGCCCCCGACAGGGGGCGAGCAATGAGCAGTTCTTC. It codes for CASSPRQGASNEQFF. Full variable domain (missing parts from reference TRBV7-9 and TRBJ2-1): DTGVSQNPRHKITKRGQNVTFRCDPISEHNRLYWYRQTLGQGPEFLTYFQNEAQLEKSRLLSDRFSAERPKGSFSTLEIQRTEQGDSAMYLCASSPRQGASNEQFFGPGTRLTVL.

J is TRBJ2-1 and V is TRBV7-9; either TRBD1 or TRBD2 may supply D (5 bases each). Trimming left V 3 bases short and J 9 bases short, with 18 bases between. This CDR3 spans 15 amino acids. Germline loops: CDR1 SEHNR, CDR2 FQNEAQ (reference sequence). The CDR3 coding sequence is TGTGCCAGCAGCTTCGGGACCGGGATGGGCAGTGAGCAGTTCTTC. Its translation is CASSFGTGMGSEQFF.

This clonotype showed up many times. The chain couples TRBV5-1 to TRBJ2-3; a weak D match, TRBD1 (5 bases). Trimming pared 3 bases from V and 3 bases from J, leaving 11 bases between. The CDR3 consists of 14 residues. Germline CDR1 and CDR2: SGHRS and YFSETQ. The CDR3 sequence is CASSSQTATDTQYF. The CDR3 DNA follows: TGCGCCAGCAGCTCACAGACAGCAACAGATACGCAGTATTTT.

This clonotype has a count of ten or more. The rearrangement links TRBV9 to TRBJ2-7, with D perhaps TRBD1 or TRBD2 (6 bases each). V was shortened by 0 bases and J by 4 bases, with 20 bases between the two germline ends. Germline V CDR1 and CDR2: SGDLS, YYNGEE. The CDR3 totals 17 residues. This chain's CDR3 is CASSVDPLGGAVYEQYF. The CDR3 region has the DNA TGTGCCAGCAGCGTAGACCCCCTGGGGGGCGCGGTGTACGAGCAGTACTTC.

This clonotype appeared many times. The CDR3 loop reads CASSGPGIYGYTF. The CDR3 DNA follows: TGTGCCAGCAGTGGGCCAGGGATCTATGGCTACACCTTC. This chain links TRBV6-1 with TRBJ1-2; D might be TRBD1 (5 bases). This CDR3 comprises 13 residues. CDR1 and CDR2 from the germline V gene are MNHNS and SASEGT. V was trimmed by 4 bases and J by 4 bases, leaving 10 bases between them.

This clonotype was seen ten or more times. The CDR3 DNA sequence: TGTGCCAGCAGCTTAGCCGGGACAGGGGTAGACGAGCAGTACTTC. Its protein is CASSLAGTGVDEQYF. This chain connects TRBV11-2 to TRBJ2-7; TRBD1 matches 10 bases. The CDR3 totals 15 residues. V gave up 1 base and J gave up 5 bases; unmatched junction bases: 5. Per germline, CDR1 SGHAT and CDR2 FQNNGV.

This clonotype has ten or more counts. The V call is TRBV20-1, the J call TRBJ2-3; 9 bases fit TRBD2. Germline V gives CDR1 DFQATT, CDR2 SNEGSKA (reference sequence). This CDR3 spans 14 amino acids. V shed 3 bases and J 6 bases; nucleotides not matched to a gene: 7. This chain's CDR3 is CSASAAGGQDTQYF. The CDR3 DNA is TGCAGTGCTAGCGCTGCGGGGGGGCAGGATACGCAGTATTTT.

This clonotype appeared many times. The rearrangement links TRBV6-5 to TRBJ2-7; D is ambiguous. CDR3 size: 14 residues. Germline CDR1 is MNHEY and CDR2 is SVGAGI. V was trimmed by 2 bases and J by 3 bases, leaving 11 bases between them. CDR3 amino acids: CASSYTPGDYEQYF. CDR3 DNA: TGTGCCAGCAGTTACACCCCAGGCGACTACGAGCAGTACTTC.

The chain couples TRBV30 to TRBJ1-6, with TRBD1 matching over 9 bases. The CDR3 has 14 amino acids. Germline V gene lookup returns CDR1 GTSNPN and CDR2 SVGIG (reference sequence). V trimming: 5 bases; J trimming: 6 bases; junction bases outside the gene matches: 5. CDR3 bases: TGTGCCTGGGGGGAGACAGGGGGTAATTCACCCCTCCACTTT. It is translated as CAWGETGGNSPLHF.

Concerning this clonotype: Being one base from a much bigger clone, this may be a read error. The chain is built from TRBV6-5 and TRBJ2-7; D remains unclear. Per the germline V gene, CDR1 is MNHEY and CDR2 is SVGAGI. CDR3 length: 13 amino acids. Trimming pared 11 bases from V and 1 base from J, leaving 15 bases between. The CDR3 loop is CASLLSGSYEQYF. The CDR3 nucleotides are TGTGCCTCGCTACTATCAGGATCCTACGAGCAGTACTTC.

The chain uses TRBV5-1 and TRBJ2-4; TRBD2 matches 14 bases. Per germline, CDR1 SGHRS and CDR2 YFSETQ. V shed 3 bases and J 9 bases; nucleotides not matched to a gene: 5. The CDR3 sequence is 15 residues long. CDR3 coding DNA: TGCGCCAGCAGCTCGGGACTAGCGGGAGTGGGCATTCAGTACTTC. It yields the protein CASSSGLAGVGIQYF.